This is a list of T cell receptor beta chains from one sample in a study of T cells in Graves' hyperthyroidism and ophthalmopathy. One entry per CDR3 protein results from TCRdb running MiXCR on the multiplex PCR reads. Of about 610,000 distinct CDR3 sequences listed, over 12% are singletons. Specimen: blood. These receptors were obtained from a woman aged 35 to 49 with Graves' ophthalmopathy. CDR3s include the opening cysteine and the closing phenylalanine or tryptophan. The D gene is left open where the match is weak. Only part of the rows carry a size: once, few, many, or a class if the clone is expanded.

D,V,J,size,CDR3,DNA
-,TRBV6-1,TRBJ2-7,many,CASSEPGTSSYEQYF,TGTGCCAGCAGTGAGCCCGGGACCAGCTCCTACGAGCAGTACTTC
TRBD1,TRBV6-2/TRBV6-3,TRBJ2-5,many,CASSYDTRPNSGTGDQETQYF,TGTGCCAGCAGTTACGATACGCGGCCGAATTCCGGGACAGGGGACCAAGAGACCCAGTACTTC
-,TRBV27,TRBJ1-1,many,CASSRGSDTEAFF,TGTGCCAGCAGCAGGGGCAGCGACACTGAAGCTTTCTTT
-,TRBV27,TRBJ1-4,-,CASSFDSTNEKLFF,TGTGCCAGCAGTTTCGATTCAACTAATGAAAAACTGTTTTTT
TRBD2,TRBV6-1,TRBJ2-5,-,CASRPSGRLRSETQYF,TGTGCCAGCAGACCTAGCGGGAGATTGAGATCAGAGACCCAGTACTTC
TRBD2,TRBV30,TRBJ2-5,many,CAWSPTSGRVETQYF,TGTGCCTGGAGCCCCACTAGCGGGAGGGTGGAGACCCAGTACTTC
-,TRBV20-1,TRBJ1-1,many,CSVRDIWGMNTEAFF,TGCAGTGTCAGGGATATATGGGGGATGAACACTGAAGCTTTCTTT
-,TRBV11-2,TRBJ1-1,many,CASSLKVIGISAEAFF,TGTGCCAGCAGCTTAAAAGTGATAGGGATTTCTGCTGAAGCTTTCTTT
TRBD2,TRBV6-2/TRBV6-3,TRBJ2-7,many,CASSSGLAFYEQYF,TGTGCCAGCAGCTCGGGACTAGCGTTCTACGAGCAGTACTTC
TRBD1,TRBV12-3/TRBV12-4,TRBJ1-1,many,CASSFGDRRTEAFF,TGTGCCAGCAGTTTCGGGGACAGGAGGACTGAAGCTTTCTTT
TRBD1,TRBV28,TRBJ2-7,-,CASGTTGAGSYEQYF,TGTGCCAGCGGGACGACAGGGGCCGGCTCCTACGAGCAGTACTTC
TRBD1,TRBV10-3,TRBJ2-7,-,CAIRRQGNSYEQYF,TGTGCCATCAGGAGACAGGGAAACTCCTACGAGCAGTACTTC
TRBD1,TRBV5-1,TRBJ1-2,many,CASTGGYRLGYGYTF,TGCGCCAGTACAGGGGGCTACCGCCTGGGGTATGGCTACACCTTC
-,TRBV29-1,TRBJ2-7,many,CSVENDLSYEQYF,TGCAGCGTCGAAAATGACCTGTCCTACGAGCAGTACTTC
-,TRBV7-2,TRBJ1-2,many,CASSLASAGISGYTF,TGTGCCAGCAGCTTAGCCAGCGCCGGCATATCGGGCTACACCTTC
TRBD2,TRBV28,TRBJ2-5,many,CASSSLEGGLGQETQYF,TGTGCCAGCAGTTCCCTCGAGGGAGGACTAGGTCAAGAGACCCAGTACTTC
-,TRBV20-1,TRBJ2-7,-,CSAGAQGSYEQYF,TGCAGTGCCGGGGCCCAGGGCTCCTACGAGCAGTACTTC
-,TRBV3-1,TRBJ2-7,-,CASSPLDRTYEQYF,TGTGCCAGCAGCCCCTTGGACCGAACCTACGAGCAGTACTTC
-,TRBV27,TRBJ1-3,many,CASSSRQSSGNTIYF,TGTGCCAGCAGTTCCAGACAGTCCTCTGGAAACACCATATATTTT
TRBD1,TRBV6-5,TRBJ2-7,-,CASSSPGTGSEQYF,TGTGCCAGCAGTTCCCCCGGGACAGGCTCCGAGCAGTACTTC
-,TRBV6-1,TRBJ1-1,-,CASSQPQGGTFF,TGTGCCAGCAGCCAACCCCAGGGTGGAACTTTCTTT
-,TRBV6-2/TRBV6-3,TRBJ2-2,-,CASSFAGQLTGELFF,TGTGCCAGCAGTTTCGCGGGACAACTCACCGGGGAGCTGTTTTTT
TRBD1,TRBV27,TRBJ1-1,many,CASSLWTGQTEAFF,TGTGCCAGCAGTTTATGGACAGGGCAAACTGAAGCTTTCTTT
-,TRBV12-3/TRBV12-4,TRBJ1-5,few,CASRSEQGMNNQPQHF,TGTGCCAGCAGATCCGAACAGGGAATGAACAATCAGCCCCAGCATTTT
TRBD1,TRBV7-9,TRBJ1-4,-,CASSLTGKDEKLFF,TGTGCCAGCAGCTTGACAGGGAAGGATGAAAAACTGTTTTTT
-,TRBV30,TRBJ1-3,-,CAWSSGGFSSGNTIYF,TGTGCCTGGAGCTCTGGGGGTTTTTCCTCTGGAAACACCATATATTTT
-,TRBV12-3/TRBV12-4,TRBJ2-7,many,CASSPSGASYEQYF,TGTGCCAGCAGCCCATCGGGGGCTTCCTACGAGCAGTACTTC